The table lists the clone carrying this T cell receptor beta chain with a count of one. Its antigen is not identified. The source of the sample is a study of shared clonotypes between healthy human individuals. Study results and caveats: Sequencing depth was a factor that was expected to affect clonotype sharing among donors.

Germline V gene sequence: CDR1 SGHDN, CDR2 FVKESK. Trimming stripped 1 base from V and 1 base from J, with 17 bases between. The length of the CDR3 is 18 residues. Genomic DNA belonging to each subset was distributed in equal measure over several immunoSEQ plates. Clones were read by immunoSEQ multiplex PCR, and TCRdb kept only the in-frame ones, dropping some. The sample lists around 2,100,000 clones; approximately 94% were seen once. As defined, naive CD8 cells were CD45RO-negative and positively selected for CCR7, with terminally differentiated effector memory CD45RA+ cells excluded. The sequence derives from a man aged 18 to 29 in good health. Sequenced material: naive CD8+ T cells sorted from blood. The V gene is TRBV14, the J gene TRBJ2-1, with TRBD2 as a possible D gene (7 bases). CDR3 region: CASSQGLRGGASYNEQFF. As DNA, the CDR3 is TGTGCCAGCAGCCAAGGCTTAAGGGGGGGAGCGTCCTACAATGAGCAGTTCTTC. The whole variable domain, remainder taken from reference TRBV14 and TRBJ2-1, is EAGVTQFPSHSVIEKGQTVTLRCDPISGHDNLYWYRRVMGKEIKFLLHFVKESKQDESGMPNNRFLAERTGGTYSTLKVQPAELEDSGVYFCASSQGLRGGASYNEQFFGPGTRLTVL.